Here is one T cell receptor (beta chain) with its context. The antigen remains undetermined. This specimen belongs to a study of cytomegalovirus exposure and HLA in healthy donors. Germline V CDR1 and CDR2: GTSNPN, SVGIG (reference sequence). There are 14 residues in the CDR3. The V gene lost 0 bases and the J gene lost 2 bases, with 8 bases spanning the gap. Findings of the study overall: The authors later linked a missense DCLRE1C variant to TCR beta V- and J-gene trimming.

It was with 60 Vbeta and 13 Jbeta primers that the PCR ran. The protocol was immunoSEQ multiplex PCR, while the TCRdb copy is restricted to in-frame clones and leaves out a portion. The table lists roughly 98,000 clones, about 81% of them singletons. The sequenced sample was PBMCs. This chain links TRBV30 with TRBJ2-1; D gene unclear. This sequence originates from a man between 35 and 55 years old in good health and CMV-seronegative. This CDR3 is CAWSVSQTYNEQFF. The CDR3 coding sequence is TGTGCCTGGAGTGTATCTCAGACCTACAATGAGCAGTTCTTC.